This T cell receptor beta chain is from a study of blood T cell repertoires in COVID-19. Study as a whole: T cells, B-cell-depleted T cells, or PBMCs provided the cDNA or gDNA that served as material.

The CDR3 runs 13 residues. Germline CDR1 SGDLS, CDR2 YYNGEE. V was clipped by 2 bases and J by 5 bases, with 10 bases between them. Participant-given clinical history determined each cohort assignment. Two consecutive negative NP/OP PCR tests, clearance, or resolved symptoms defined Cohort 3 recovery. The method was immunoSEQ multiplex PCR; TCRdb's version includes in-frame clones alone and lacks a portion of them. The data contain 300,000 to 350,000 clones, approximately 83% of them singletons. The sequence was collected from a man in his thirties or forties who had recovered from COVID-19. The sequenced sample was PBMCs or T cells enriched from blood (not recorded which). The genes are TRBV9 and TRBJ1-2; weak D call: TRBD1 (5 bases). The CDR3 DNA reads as TGTGCCAGCAGCGTTGGGGCAGGGTATGGCTACACCTTC. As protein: CASSVGAGYGYTF.